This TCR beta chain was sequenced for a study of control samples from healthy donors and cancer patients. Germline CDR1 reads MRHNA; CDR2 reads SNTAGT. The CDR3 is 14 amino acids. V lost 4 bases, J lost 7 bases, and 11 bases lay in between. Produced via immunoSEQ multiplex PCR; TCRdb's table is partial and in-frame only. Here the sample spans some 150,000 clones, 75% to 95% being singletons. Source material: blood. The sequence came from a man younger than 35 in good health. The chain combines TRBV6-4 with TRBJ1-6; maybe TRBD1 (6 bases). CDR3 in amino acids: CASSATGMNSPLHF. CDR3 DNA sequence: TGTGCCAGCAGTGCCACAGGGATGAATTCACCCCTCCACTTT.